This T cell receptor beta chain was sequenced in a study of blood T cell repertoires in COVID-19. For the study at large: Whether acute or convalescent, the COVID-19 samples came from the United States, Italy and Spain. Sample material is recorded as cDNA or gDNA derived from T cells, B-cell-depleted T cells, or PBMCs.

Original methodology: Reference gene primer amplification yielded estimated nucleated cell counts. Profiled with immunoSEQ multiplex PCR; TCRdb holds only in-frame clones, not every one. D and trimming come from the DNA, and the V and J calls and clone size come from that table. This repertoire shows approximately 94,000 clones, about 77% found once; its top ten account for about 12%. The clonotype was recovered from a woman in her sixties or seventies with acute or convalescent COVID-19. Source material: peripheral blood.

The DNA of the CDR3 is TGTGCCAGCAGCCCAGGGAAGGGCAGCCACGAGCAGTACTTC. It yields the protein CASSPGKGSHEQYF. The rearrangement joins TRBV9 to TRBJ2-7; D is perhaps TRBD1 (5 bases). The CDR3 is 14 amino acids. V was trimmed by 4 bases and J by 5 bases, leaving 16 bases between them. The germline V gene encodes CDR1 SGDLS and CDR2 YYNGEE.